The 15 T cell receptor beta chains below come from one sample, sequenced in a study of blood T cell repertoires in COVID-19. Assay used: immunoSEQ multiplex PCR; TCRdb lists only in-frame clones, some missing. The data contain 150,000 or so clones, about 88% of them singletons. Sequenced material: peripheral blood. Receptor source: a young man with acute or convalescent COVID-19.

This chain links TRBV6-1 with TRBJ2-7; TRBD1 might be the D (5 bases). CDR1 and CDR2 (germline): MNHNS, SASEGT. CDR3 length equals 15 residues. V lost 3 bases and J lost 2, with 14 bases in between. The CDR3 DNA reads TGTGCCAGCAGTGAGCCCACAGGTGCCCCCTACGAGCAGTACTTC. Protein sequence: CASSEPTGAPYEQYF.

This sequence joins TRBV23-1 and TRBJ1-5; a weak D match, TRBD1 (6 bases). Being an ORF, TRBV23-1 has a function that is uncertain. V was pared by 3 bases and J by 7 bases, with 13 bases between. CDR3 size: 14 residues. The CDR3 nucleotides are TGCGCCAGCAGTCACCCCTCGACAGGCCAGCCCCAGCATTTT. Its protein product is CASSHPSTGQPQHF.

The chain combines TRBV5-4 with TRBJ2-2, with TRBD2 matching 7 bases. There are 16 residues in the CDR3. V was clipped by 6 bases and J by 1 base; unmatched bases: 9. CDR1 and CDR2 from the germline V gene are SGHNT and YYREEE (reference sequence). The CDR3 spells CASKLAVAGNTGELFF. The DNA of the CDR3 is TGTGCCAGCAAACTCGCGGTAGCGGGGAACACCGGGGAGCTGTTTTTT.

The chain has TRBV5-1 and TRBJ1-6; D gene ambiguous. The germline V gene has CDR1 SGHRS and CDR2 YFSETQ. Trimming shortened V by 1 base and J by 7 bases, and 15 bases separated the two germline ends. The CDR3 has 16 amino acids. The CDR3 DNA sequence: TGCGCCAGCAGCTTGTCCCCAGCAGGAAACAATTCACCCCTCCACTTT. This translates into CASSLSPAGNNSPLHF.

This clone was picked up one time. The chain links TRBV9 to TRBJ2-7; weak D call: TRBD2 (6 bases). In germline, CDR1 is SGDLS, CDR2 YYNGEE. Trimming took off 8 bases at V and 6 bases at J, with 18 bases between the two ends. The CDR3 sequence is 13 residues long. CDR3 nucleotides: TGTGCCAGGACCGCCGGAGGGTCTCTCGAGCAGTACTTC. Protein product: CARTAGGSLEQYF.

This rearrangement joins TRBV5-1 to TRBJ2-1; 14 bases match TRBD2. After removal of 5 bases from V and 3 bases from J, the junction contained 10 bases not matched to a gene. The germline V gene has CDR1 SGHRS and CDR2 YFSETQ. This CDR3 contains 18 residues. The CDR3 region is CASSSGTSGGVGYNEQFF. The CDR3 nucleotides are TGCGCCAGCAGTTCCGGGACTAGCGGGGGCGTGGGCTACAATGAGCAGTTCTTC.

The rearrangement uses TRBV6-1 and TRBJ2-1, with a possible D match to TRBD2 (6 bases). Deletions cut 6 bases from V and 7 bases from J, with 10 bases between. The CDR3 totals 12 residues. The germline gives CDR1 MNHNS, CDR2 SASEGT. CDR3 DNA sequence: TGTGCCAGCAGCGGGACTTCGAATGAGCAGTTCTTC. Protein: CASSGTSNEQFF.

The CDR3 here is CASSLVTRPYEQYV. CDR3 in DNA: TGTGCCAGCAGCTTAGTTACCAGGCCCTACGAGCAGTACGTC. The rearrangement links TRBV11-2 to TRBJ2-7, with D hard to call. Trimming removed 1 base at V and 2 bases at J, with 9 bases between. From germline, CDR1 is SGHAT and CDR2 FQNNGV. The CDR3 runs 14 residues.

For the CDR3, the DNA is TGTGCCAGTAGTACTCAACGAAAGCGGGGAGGCGCAGATACGCAGTATTTT. Residues: CASSTQRKRGGADTQYF. The chain carries TRBV19 and TRBJ2-3, with 7 bases aligning to TRBD2. V dropped 4 bases and J dropped 4; count of bases not matched to a gene: 14. The CDR3 is 17 residues long. Germline V CDR1 and CDR2: LNHDA, SQIVND (reference sequence).

This rearrangement joins TRBV6-4 to TRBJ2-2; tentative D call: TRBD1 (5 bases). Trimming took 4 bases from V and 4 from J, leaving 10 bases between them. The CDR3 spans 14 residues. Germline loops: CDR1 MRHNA, CDR2 SNTAGT. The CDR3 region is CASSGAGFTGELFF. The CDR3 nucleotides read TGTGCCAGCAGTGGGGCAGGGTTCACCGGGGAGCTGTTTTTT.

J is TRBJ1-1 and V is TRBV2; 10 bases agree with TRBD1. V shed 8 bases, J shed 0 bases, and the junction held 6 bases outside the gene matches. This CDR3 has 15 residues. Germline V lookup: CDR1 SNHLY, CDR2 FYNNEI. The CDR3 nucleotides read TGTGCCAGCTGGGGACAGGGGCATTTGAACACTGAAGCTTTCTTT. It translates to CASWGQGHLNTEAFF.

The rearrangement joins TRBV3-1 (or the pseudogene TRBV3-2) to TRBJ1-4, with 8 nucleotides matching TRBD1. The germline V gene encodes CDR1 LGHDT and CDR2 YNNKEL (reference sequence). V was clipped by 6 bases and J by 8 bases; unmatched bases: 11. This CDR3 is 15 amino acids long. CDR3 region: CASSAARGLGEKLFF. In nucleotides, the CDR3 is TGTGCCAGCAGTGCGGCCAGGGGGCTAGGGGAAAAACTGTTTTTT.

The rearrangement links TRBV9 to TRBJ2-1; 8 bases are a match to TRBD1. V shed 0 bases, J shed 4 bases, and the junction held 0 bases outside the gene matches. The CDR3 is 14 amino acids. Germline V CDR1 and CDR2: SGDLS, YYNGEE. CDR3 nucleotide sequence: TGTGCCAGCAGCGTAGGGACAGGGTACAATGAGCAGTTCTTC. It is translated as CASSVGTGYNEQFF.

The chain employs TRBV2 and TRBJ2-3; a weak D match, TRBD2 (6 bases). The germline V and J ends were trimmed by 3 bases and 3 bases, with 10 bases remaining between them. In germline, CDR1 is SNHLY, CDR2 FYNNEI. The CDR3 has 14 residues. The CDR3 region has the DNA TGTGCCAGCAGTGACAAGCGGGCTACAGATACGCAGTATTTT. This sequence encodes CASSDKRATDTQYF.

V gene TRBV6-6 combines with J gene TRBJ2-4, with D maybe TRBD2 (5 bases). V was clipped by 5 bases and J by 4 bases, with 21 bases between them. This CDR3 is built from 17 residues. Germline V lookup: CDR1 MNHNY, CDR2 SVGAGI (reference sequence). The CDR3 DNA sequence: TGTGCCAGCAGTCTCGACCCCCCAGGCGGGCCTAAAAACATTCAGTACTTC. It encodes CASSLDPPGGPKNIQYF.